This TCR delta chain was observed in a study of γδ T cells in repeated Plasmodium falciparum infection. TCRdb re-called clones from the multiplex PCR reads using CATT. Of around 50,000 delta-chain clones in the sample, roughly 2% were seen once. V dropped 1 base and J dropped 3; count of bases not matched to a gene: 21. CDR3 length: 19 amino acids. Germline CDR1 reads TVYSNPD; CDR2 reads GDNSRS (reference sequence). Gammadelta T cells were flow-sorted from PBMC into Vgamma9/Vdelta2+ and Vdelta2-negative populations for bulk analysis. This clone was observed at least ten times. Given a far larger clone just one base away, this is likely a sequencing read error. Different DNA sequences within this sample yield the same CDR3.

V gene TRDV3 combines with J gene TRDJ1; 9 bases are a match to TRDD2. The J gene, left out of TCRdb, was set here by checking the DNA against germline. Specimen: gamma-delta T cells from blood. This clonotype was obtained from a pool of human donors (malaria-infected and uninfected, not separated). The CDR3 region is CAFKEGPESLPTRSDKLIF. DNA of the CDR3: TGTGCCTTTAAAGAAGGACCCGAGAGCCTTCCTACGAGGTCCGATAAACTCATCTTT.